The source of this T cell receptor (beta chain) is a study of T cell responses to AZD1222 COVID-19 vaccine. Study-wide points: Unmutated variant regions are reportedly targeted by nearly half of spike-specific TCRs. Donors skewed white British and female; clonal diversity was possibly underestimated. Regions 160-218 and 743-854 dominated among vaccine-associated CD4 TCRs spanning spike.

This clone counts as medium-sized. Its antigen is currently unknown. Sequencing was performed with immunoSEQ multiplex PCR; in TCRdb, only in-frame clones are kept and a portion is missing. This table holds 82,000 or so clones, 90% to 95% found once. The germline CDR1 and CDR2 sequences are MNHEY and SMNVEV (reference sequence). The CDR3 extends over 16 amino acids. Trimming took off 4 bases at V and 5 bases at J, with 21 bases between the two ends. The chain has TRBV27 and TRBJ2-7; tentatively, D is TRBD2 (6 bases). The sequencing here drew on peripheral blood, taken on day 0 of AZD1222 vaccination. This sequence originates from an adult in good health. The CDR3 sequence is CASSSIGGYKNHEQYF. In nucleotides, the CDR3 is TGTGCCAGCAGTTCCATAGGAGGGTATAAGAATCACGAGCAGTACTTC.